This entry lists 26 T cell receptor beta chains sequenced from one sample in a study of beta chain features in type 1 diabetes. Antigens for these TCRs are unknown. General study points: Across all four CD4+ subsets, people with type 1 diabetes showed modestly shorter TCRB CDR3s.

As every portion of the isolated RNA was reverse transcribed, the sequencing read expressed TCRB transcripts. Profiling relied on immunoSEQ multiplex PCR, and the TCRdb table lists in-frame clones only, not all of them. The data contain 160,000 or so clones, approximately 8.7% of them singletons. Sample: central memory CD4+ T cells from blood. These TCRs come from a woman aged 25 to 39 with type 1 diabetes.

This clone was detected a few times. The V and J genes are TRBV29-1 and TRBJ2-5; 10 nucleotides line up with TRBD1. Looked up from germline, CDR1 is SQVTM and CDR2 is ANQGSEA. V lost 7 bases and J lost 5; bases outside the gene matches: 7. The length of the CDR3 is 13 residues. The CDR3 loop reads CSGRTGGFETQYF. In DNA, the CDR3 is TGCAGCGGCCGGACAGGGGGATTTGAGACCCAGTACTTC.

This clone was counted only a few times. The chain carries TRBV19 and TRBJ2-1; 15 bases map to TRBD2. Germline V lookup: CDR1 LNHDA, CDR2 SQIVND (reference sequence). V lost 4 bases to trimming and J lost 2 bases; unmatched junction nucleotides: 6. This CDR3 comprises 18 residues. The CDR3 DNA reads TGTGCCAGTAGTACGGGACTAGCGGGAGGCTCGACCTACAATGAGCAGTTCTTC. Its translation is CASSTGLAGGSTYNEQFF. The full variable domain, completed using reference TRBV19 and TRBJ2-1, is DGGITQSPKYLFRKEGQNVTLSCEQNLNHDAMYWYRQDPGQGLRLIYYSQIVNDFQKGDIAEGYSVSREKKESFPLTVTSAQKNPTAFYLCASSTGLAGGSTYNEQFFGPGTRLTVL.

The J gene is TRBJ2-7, the V gene TRBV27; D is unclear. The CDR3 loop spans 14 amino acids. Between the trimmed V and J ends, which lost 1 base and 2 bases, there was a span of 9 bases. Germline CDR1 and CDR2: MNHEY and SMNVEV (reference sequence). Here the CDR3 reads CASSLFIGAYEQYF. CDR3 in DNA: TGTGCCAGCAGTTTATTTATCGGAGCCTACGAGCAGTACTTC.

This clone was seen only a few times. The V gene is TRBV18, the J gene TRBJ2-7; 14 bases are a match to TRBD2. The V and J ends lost 4 bases and 4 bases, in that order; junction bases with no gene match: 3. The CDR3 totals 15 residues. Germline CDR1 reads KGHSH; CDR2 reads LQKENI. The CDR3 spells CASSRLAGGSYEQYF. In DNA form, the CDR3 reads TGTGCCAGCTCACGACTAGCGGGAGGGTCTTACGAGCAGTACTTC.

The V and J genes are TRBV7-3 and TRBJ1-1; D unclear. The V end lost 5 bases, the J end lost 3 bases, and 16 bases lay between the germline ends. The germline gives CDR1 SGHTA, CDR2 FQGTGA. The CDR3 sequence is 15 residues long. The CDR3 is CASSTGPIGDTEAFF. CDR3 nucleotides: TGTGCCAGCAGCACCGGACCTATCGGGGACACTGAAGCTTTCTTT. Based on the CDR3 plus reference TRBV7-3 and TRBJ1-1, the full variable domain is GAGVSQTPSNKVTEKGKYVELRCDPISGHTALYWYRQSLGQGPEFLIYFQGTGAADDSGLPNDRFFAVRPEGSVSTLKIQRTERGDSAVYLCASSTGPIGDTEAFFGQGTRLTVV.

There are a few counts of this clone. The chain couples TRBV2 to TRBJ1-2; maybe TRBD1 (5 bases). V was cut by 4 bases and J by 8 bases, with 11 bases left in between. The CDR3 spans 12 residues. Germline V gene data show CDR1 as SNHLY and CDR2 as FYNNEI. The CDR3 nucleotides are TGTGCCAGCAGTGTAGACAGAACCGGCTACACCTTC. It yields the protein CASSVDRTGYTF.

This sequence joins TRBV28 and TRBJ1-1, with unresolved D. Germline lookup yields CDR1 MDHEN and CDR2 SYDVKM. V shed 6 bases and J shed 0 bases, with 11 bases lying between them. The CDR3 spans 14 residues. CDR3 nucleotide sequence: TGTGCCAGCAGATCAGGCTCGGTGAACACTGAAGCTTTCTTT. It yields the protein CASRSGSVNTEAFF. The full variable domain, rest sourced from reference TRBV28 and TRBJ1-1, is DVKVTQSSRYLVKRTGEKVFLECVQDMDHENMFWYRQDPGLGLRLIYFSYDVKMKEKGDIPEGYSVSREKKERFSLILESASTNQTSMYLCASRSGSVNTEAFFGQGTRLTVV.

This clone was seen a handful of times. V is TRBV6-6 and J is TRBJ1-1; TRBD1 might be the D (6 bases). V shed 6 bases and J shed 1 base, with 9 bases lying between them. Germline V gives CDR1 MNHNY, CDR2 SVGAGI (reference sequence). This CDR3 has 13 residues. The CDR3 coding sequence is TGTGCCAGCAGCCGGACAGCGAACACTGAAGCTTTCTTT. Amino acid sequence: CASSRTANTEAFF.

The CDR3, as DNA: TGTGCCAGCAGCTTAGGGGGCGGCTTCTACGAGCAGTACTTC. This encodes CASSLGGGFYEQYF. The genes are TRBV7-9 and TRBJ2-7, with D possibly being TRBD1 (5 bases). Between the trimmed V and J ends, which lost 1 base and 3 bases, there was a span of 10 bases. Germline values: CDR1 SEHNR, CDR2 FQNEAQ (reference sequence). This CDR3 has 14 amino acids.

This clone was detected a few times. The chain has TRBV10-2 and TRBJ1-5; D remains unclear. This CDR3 has 14 residues. CDR1 WSHSY and CDR2 SAAADI come from the germline V gene. V gave up 5 bases and J gave up 1 base, with 9 bases separating them. The CDR3 spells CASSPSDSNQPQHF. The CDR3 coding sequence is TGCGCCAGCAGTCCTAGTGACAGCAATCAGCCCCAGCATTTT.

This sequence joins TRBV4-2 and TRBJ2-7; 7 positions agree with TRBD1. In germline, CDR1 is LGHNA, CDR2 YNFKEQ. The CDR3 has 17 amino acids. V was clipped by 3 bases and J by 0 bases; unmatched bases: 11. CDR3 sequence reads: CASSHQRETGLSYEQYF. DNA for the CDR3: TGTGCCAGCAGCCACCAACGAGAGACAGGGCTCTCCTACGAGCAGTACTTC.

The chain combines TRBV5-1 with TRBJ1-3, with D possibly matching TRBD1 (5 bases). Per germline, CDR1 SGHRS and CDR2 YFSETQ. The CDR3 runs to 14 residues. Trimming took off 3 bases at V and 3 bases at J, with 10 bases between the two ends. Written as DNA, the CDR3 is TGCGCCAGCAGCTCACAGGCGAATGGAAACACCATATATTTT. Encoded protein: CASSSQANGNTIYF.

V and J are TRBV29-1 and TRBJ2-7; D unclear. Germline CDR1 SQVTM, CDR2 ANQGSEA. V lost 6 bases and J lost 3, with 12 bases in between. The CDR3 runs to 12 residues. In DNA form, the CDR3 reads TGCAGCGTCGAGGTTATCAACTACGAGCAGTACTTC. Its protein is CSVEVINYEQYF.

As regards this clone: At one end, the junction sequence differs from germline, possibly due to a read error. The chain joins TRBV4-1 to TRBJ2-1; 8 nucleotides agree with TRBD2. Germline loops: CDR1 MGHRA, CDR2 YSYEKL. The CDR3 has 14 amino acids. For the CDR3, the DNA is TGTGCCAGCAGCCAAGAAAGTTACGGGAGGGCCAAGTTCTTC. Amino acid sequence: CASSQESYGRAKFF.

A note on this clone: Its ends do not fully match the called genes, so a read error is possible. The chain combines TRBV7-7 with TRBJ2-5, with 8 bases aligning to TRBD1. This CDR3 spans 13 amino acids. Germline CDR1 and CDR2: SSHAT and FNYEAQ (reference sequence). The CDR3 sequence: CASSRGQAETQYF. The CDR3 DNA reads as TGTGCTAGCAGCCGGGGACAGGCAGAGACCCAGTACTTC. Based on the CDR3 plus reference TRBV7-7 and TRBJ2-5, the full variable domain is GAGVSQSPRYKVTKRGQDVTLRCDPISSHATLYWYQQALGQGPEFLTYFNYEAQPDKSGLPSDRFSAERPEGSISTLTIQRTEQRDSAMYRCASSRGQAETQYFGPGTRLLVL.

The rearrangement joins TRBV7-2 to TRBJ1-4; the match to TRBD1 covers 8 bases. Germline loops: CDR1 SGHTA, CDR2 FQGNSA. V dropped 5 bases and J dropped 6; count of bases not matched to a gene: 5. The CDR3 covers 14 residues. CDR3 sequence (DNA): TGTGCCAGCAGCCAACAGGGGGTTGATGAAAAACTGTTTTTT. It yields the protein CASSQQGVDEKLFF.

The chain couples TRBV19 to TRBJ2-3; D ambiguous. With 4 bases removed from V and 6 bases from J, the gap between germline ends came to 14 bases. This CDR3 is 14 amino acids long. Per germline, CDR1 LNHDA and CDR2 SQIVND (reference sequence). The CDR3 DNA follows: TGTGCCAGTAGTACCCGGAGTACCCTCGATACGCAGTATTTT. Its protein is CASSTRSTLDTQYF.

This clone has only a few counts. J is TRBJ1-1 and V is TRBV2; TRBD1 agrees at 7 bases. The CDR3 runs 14 residues. Germline lookup yields CDR1 SNHLY and CDR2 FYNNEI. V was clipped by 5 bases and J by 2 bases; unmatched bases: 5. CDR3 coding DNA: TGTGCCAGCAGTTTCGCAGGGGGTAACACTGAAGCTTTCTTT. The encoded protein is CASSFAGGNTEAFF.

This sequence joins TRBV18 and TRBJ2-1; 12 bases fit TRBD2. Germline CDR1 and CDR2: KGHSH and LQKENI. Trimming at V came to 6 bases and at J to 6 bases, leaving 6 bases not matched to a gene. The CDR3 covers 15 residues. CDR3 loop: CASSSLAGGGNEQFF. CDR3 nucleotides: TGTGCCAGCTCCTCGCTAGCGGGAGGGGGCAATGAGCAGTTCTTC.

This clone was observed a handful of times. The J gene is TRBJ2-7, the V gene TRBV5-1; 10 bases are a match to TRBD2. CDR1 and CDR2 (germline): SGHRS, YFSETQ. Losses at the gene ends were 5 bases for V and 5 bases for J; bases not matched to a gene: 10. The CDR3 is 15 residues long. The CDR3 DNA follows: TGCGCCAGCAGACCTGCCGGGACTAGCGTCAACGAGCAGTACTTC. Translated: CASRPAGTSVNEQYF.

V is TRBV19 and J is TRBJ2-1; 7 nucleotides agree with TRBD1. Per germline, CDR1 LNHDA and CDR2 SQIVND (reference sequence). The V segment lost 8 bases and the J segment 3 bases; nucleotides outside the gene matches: 10. This CDR3 is built from 15 residues. CDR3 in DNA: TGTGCCAGTGGCTCGGGACAGTCATACTACAATGAGCAGTTCTTC. This codes for CASGSGQSYYNEQFF.

This clone was observed a few times. V is TRBV9 and J is TRBJ1-2; tentatively, D is TRBD1 (5 bases). Trimming pared 0 bases from V and 3 bases from J, leaving 12 bases between. The CDR3 has 15 residues. The germline V gene encodes CDR1 SGDLS and CDR2 YYNGEE. The CDR3 here is CASSVGAGQDYGYTF. CDR3 in DNA: TGTGCCAGCAGCGTAGGGGCAGGGCAGGACTATGGCTACACCTTC.

This clone was found a few times. The chain links TRBV19 to TRBJ2-1; 8 nucleotides agree with TRBD1. From germline, CDR1 is LNHDA and CDR2 SQIVND (reference sequence). The CDR3 is 16 residues long. V lost 3 bases to trimming and J lost 7 bases; unmatched junction nucleotides: 11. The CDR3, as DNA: TGTGCCAGTAGTATCTTCGGGACAGGTCGTATGAATGAGCAGTTCTTC. This sequence encodes CASSIFGTGRMNEQFF.

The chain uses TRBV30 and TRBJ1-2; 9 bases agree with TRBD1. Germline-derived CDR1 and CDR2 are GTSNPN and SVGIG (reference sequence). V lost 0 bases, J lost 6 bases, and 2 bases stayed unmatched. The CDR3 contains 13 residues. CDR3 loop: CAWSVQGANGYTF. The CDR3 nucleotides read TGTGCCTGGAGTGTACAGGGGGCAAATGGCTACACCTTC.

V usage is TRBV7-9 and J usage is TRBJ1-1; weak D call: TRBD1 (5 bases). The CDR3 covers 14 residues. Germline V gives CDR1 SEHNR, CDR2 FQNEAQ (reference sequence). V was trimmed by 2 bases and J by 0 bases, leaving 7 bases between them. The CDR3 DNA sequence: TGTGCCAGCAGCTTATCAGGGTTGAACACTGAAGCTTTCTTT. It yields the protein CASSLSGLNTEAFF.

This clone was counted between two and nine times. V gene TRBV7-8 combines with J gene TRBJ2-1; D is perhaps TRBD1 (5 bases). Trimming removed 5 bases from V and 0 bases from J, with 14 bases in between. The CDR3 extends over 16 amino acids. CDR1 is SGHVS, CDR2 FQNEAQ, per germline. CDR3 loop: CASSPYRQGSYNEQFF. CDR3 nucleotide sequence: TGTGCCAGCAGCCCTTACCGGCAGGGCTCCTACAATGAGCAGTTCTTC.